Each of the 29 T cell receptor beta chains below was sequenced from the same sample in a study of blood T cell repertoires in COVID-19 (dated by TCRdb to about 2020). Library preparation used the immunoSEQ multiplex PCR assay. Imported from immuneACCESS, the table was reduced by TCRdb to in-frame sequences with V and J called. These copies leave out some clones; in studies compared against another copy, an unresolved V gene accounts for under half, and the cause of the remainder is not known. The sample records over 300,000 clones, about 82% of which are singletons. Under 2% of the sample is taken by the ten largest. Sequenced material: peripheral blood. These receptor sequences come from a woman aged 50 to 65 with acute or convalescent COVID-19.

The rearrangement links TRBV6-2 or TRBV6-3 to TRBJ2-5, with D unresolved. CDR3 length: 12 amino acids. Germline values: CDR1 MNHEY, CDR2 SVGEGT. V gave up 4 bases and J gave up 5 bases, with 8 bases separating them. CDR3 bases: TGTGCCAGCAGTTTTAGCATGGAGACCCAGTACTTC. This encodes CASSFSMETQYF.

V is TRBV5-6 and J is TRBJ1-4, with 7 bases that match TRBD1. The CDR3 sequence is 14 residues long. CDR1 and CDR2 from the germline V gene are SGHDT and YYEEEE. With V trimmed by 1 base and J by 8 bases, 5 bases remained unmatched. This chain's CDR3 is CASSLYRGQEKLFF. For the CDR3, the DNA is TGTGCCAGCAGCTTGTATAGGGGGCAGGAAAAACTGTTTTTT.

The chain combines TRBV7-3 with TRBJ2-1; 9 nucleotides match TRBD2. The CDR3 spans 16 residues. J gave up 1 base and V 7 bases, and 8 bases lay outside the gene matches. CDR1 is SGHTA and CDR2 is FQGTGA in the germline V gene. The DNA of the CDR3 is TGTGCCAGCACCCCTGTAGCGGGAGTTTCCTACAATGAGCAGTTCTTC. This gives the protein CASTPVAGVSYNEQFF.

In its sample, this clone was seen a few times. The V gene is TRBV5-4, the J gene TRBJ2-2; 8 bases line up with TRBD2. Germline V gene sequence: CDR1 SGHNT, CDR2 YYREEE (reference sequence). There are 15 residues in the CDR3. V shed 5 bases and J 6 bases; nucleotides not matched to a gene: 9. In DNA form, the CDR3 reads TGTGCCAGCAGTTCGAGCGGGAGTGGCGCCGGGGAGCTGTTTTTT. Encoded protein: CASSSSGSGAGELFF. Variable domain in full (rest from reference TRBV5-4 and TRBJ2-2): ETGVTQSPTHLIKTRGQQVTLRCSSQSGHNTVSWYQQALGQGPQFIFQYYREEENGRGNFPPRFSGLQFPNYSSELNVNALELDDSALYLCASSSSGSGAGELFFGEGSRLTVL.

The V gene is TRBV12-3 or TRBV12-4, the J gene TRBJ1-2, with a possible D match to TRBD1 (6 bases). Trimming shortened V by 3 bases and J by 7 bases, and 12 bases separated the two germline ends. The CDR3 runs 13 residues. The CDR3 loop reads CASSFRRGAGYTF. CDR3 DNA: TGTGCCAGCAGTTTTCGGCGGGGGGCTGGCTACACCTTC.

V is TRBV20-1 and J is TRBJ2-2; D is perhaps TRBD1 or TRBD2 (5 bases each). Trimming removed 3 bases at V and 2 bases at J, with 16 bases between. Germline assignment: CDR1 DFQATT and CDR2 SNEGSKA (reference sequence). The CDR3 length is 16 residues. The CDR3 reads CSASSADQGNTGELFF. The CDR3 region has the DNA TGCAGTGCTAGTAGCGCCGACCAGGGCAACACCGGGGAGCTGTTTTTT.

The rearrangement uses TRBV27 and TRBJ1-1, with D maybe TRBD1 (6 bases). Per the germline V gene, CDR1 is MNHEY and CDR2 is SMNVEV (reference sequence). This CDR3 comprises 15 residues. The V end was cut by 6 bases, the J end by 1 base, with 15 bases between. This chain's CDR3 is CASRNPRGGNTEAFF. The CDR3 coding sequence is TGTGCCAGCAGGAACCCAAGGGGGGGGAACACTGAAGCTTTCTTT.

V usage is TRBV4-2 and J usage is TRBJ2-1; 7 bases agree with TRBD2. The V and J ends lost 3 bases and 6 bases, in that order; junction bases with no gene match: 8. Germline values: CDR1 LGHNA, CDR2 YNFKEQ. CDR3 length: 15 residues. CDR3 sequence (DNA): TGTGCCAGCAGCCAGAGTCTCAGCGGGACCAATGAGCAGTTCTTC. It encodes CASSQSLSGTNEQFF.

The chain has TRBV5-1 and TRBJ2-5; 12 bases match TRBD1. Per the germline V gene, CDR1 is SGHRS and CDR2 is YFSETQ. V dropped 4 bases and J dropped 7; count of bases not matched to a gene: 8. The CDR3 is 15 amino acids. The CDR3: CASSPPGQGAGTQYF. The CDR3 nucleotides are TGCGCCAGCAGCCCCCCGGGACAGGGGGCTGGGACCCAGTACTTC.

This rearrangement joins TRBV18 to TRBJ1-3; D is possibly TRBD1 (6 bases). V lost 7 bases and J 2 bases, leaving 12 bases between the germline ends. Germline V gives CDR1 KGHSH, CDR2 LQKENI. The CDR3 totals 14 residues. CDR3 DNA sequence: TGTGCCAGCTATTCCGGGACAACTGGAAACACCATATATTTT. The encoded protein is CASYSGTTGNTIYF.

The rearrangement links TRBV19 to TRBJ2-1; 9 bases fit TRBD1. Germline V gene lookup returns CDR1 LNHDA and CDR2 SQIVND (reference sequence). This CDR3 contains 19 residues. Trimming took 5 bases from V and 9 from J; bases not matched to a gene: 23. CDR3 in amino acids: CASSGSLETGGLLRGEQFF. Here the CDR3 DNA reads TGTGCCAGTAGTGGAAGTTTGGAGACAGGGGGACTCCTGCGGGGTGAGCAGTTCTTC.

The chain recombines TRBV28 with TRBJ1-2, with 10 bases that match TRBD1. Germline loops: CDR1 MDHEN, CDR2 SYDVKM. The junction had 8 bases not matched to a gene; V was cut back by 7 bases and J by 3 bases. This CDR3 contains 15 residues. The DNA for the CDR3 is TGTGCCAGCATTAGAACCGGGACAGGGGACTATGGCTACACCTTC. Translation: CASIRTGTGDYGYTF.

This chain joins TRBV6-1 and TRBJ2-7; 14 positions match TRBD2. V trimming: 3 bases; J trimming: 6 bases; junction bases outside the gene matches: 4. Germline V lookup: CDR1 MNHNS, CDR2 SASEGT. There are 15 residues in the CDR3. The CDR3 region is CASSDRGLAGAEQYF. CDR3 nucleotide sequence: TGTGCCAGCAGTGACAGGGGACTAGCGGGAGCCGAGCAGTACTTC.

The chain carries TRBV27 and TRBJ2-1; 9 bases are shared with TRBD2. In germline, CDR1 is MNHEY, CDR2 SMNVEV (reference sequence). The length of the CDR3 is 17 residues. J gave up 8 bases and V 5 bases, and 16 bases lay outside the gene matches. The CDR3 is CASSLYPIAGVPHEQFF. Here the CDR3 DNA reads TGTGCCAGCAGTCTGTACCCAATAGCGGGAGTTCCCCATGAGCAGTTCTTC.

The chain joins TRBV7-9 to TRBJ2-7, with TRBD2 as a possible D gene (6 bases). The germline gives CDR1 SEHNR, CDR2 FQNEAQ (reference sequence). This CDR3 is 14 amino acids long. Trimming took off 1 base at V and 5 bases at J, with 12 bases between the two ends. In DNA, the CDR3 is TGTGCCAGCAGCTTAGGGGGAGGATGGGACGAGCAGTACTTC. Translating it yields CASSLGGGWDEQYF.

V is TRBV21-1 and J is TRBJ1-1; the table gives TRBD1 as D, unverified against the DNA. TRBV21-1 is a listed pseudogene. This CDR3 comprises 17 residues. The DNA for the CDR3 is TGTGCCAGCAGCAACAACCCATCTACAGGGGGATGCACTGAAGCTTTCTTT. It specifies CASSNNPSTGGCTEAFF.

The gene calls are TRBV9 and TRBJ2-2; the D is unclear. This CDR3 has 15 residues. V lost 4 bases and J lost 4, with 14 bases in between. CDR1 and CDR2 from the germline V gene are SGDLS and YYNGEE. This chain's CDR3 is CASSQMAQSTGELFF. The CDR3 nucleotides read TGTGCCAGCAGCCAAATGGCACAGAGCACCGGGGAGCTGTTTTTT.

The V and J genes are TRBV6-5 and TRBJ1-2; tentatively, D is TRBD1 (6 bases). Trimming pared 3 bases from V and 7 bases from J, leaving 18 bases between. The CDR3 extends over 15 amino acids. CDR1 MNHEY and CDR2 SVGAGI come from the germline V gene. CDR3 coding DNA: TGTGCCAGCAGTTATGGGGCCCCGGGGGGCCGTGGCTACACCTTC. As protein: CASSYGAPGGRGYTF.

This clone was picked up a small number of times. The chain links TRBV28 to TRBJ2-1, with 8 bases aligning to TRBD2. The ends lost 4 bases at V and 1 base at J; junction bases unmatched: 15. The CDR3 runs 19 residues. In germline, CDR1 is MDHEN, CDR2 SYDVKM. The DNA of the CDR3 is TGTGCCAGCAGTTCTAGCGGGTGGGCCCTGGGGTCGTCCTACAATGAGCAGTTCTTC. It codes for CASSSSGWALGSSYNEQFF.

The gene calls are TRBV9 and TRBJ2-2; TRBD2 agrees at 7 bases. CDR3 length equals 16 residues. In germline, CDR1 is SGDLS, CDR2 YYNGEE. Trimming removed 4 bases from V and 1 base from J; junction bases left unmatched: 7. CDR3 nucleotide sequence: TGTGCCAGCAGCAAGAGAGCGGGGCAGAACACCGGGGAGCTGTTTTTT. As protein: CASSKRAGQNTGELFF.

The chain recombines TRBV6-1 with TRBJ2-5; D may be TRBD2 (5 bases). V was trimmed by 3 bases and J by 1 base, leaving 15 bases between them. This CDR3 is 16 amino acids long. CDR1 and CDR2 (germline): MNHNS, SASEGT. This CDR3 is CASSEEVGSVQETQYF. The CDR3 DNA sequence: TGTGCCAGCAGTGAGGAGGTGGGTTCAGTCCAAGAGACCCAGTACTTC.

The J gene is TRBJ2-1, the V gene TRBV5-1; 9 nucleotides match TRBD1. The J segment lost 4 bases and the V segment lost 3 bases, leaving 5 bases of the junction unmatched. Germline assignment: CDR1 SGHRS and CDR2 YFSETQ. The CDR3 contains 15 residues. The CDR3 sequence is CASSSGQGIYNEQFF. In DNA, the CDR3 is TGCGCCAGCAGCTCAGGACAGGGGATTTACAATGAGCAGTTCTTC. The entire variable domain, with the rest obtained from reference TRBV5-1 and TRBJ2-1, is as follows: KAGVTQTPRYLIKTRGQQVTLSCSPISGHRSVSWYQQTPGQGLQFLFEYFSETQRNKGNFPGRFSGRQFSNSRSEMNVSTLELGDSALYLCASSSGQGIYNEQFFGPGTRLTVL.

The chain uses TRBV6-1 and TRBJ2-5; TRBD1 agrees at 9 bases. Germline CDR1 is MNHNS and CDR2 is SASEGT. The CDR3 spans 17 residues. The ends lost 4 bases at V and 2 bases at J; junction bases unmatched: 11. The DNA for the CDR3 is TGTGCCAGCAGTGGAGGACAGGGGACACCCTTTCAAGAGACCCAGTACTTC. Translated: CASSGGQGTPFQETQYF.

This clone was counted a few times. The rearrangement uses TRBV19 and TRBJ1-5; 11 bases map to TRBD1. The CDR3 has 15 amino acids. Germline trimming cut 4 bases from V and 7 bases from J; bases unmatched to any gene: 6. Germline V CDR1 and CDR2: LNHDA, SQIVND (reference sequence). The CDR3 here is CASSRGDRGFQPQHF. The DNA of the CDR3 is TGTGCCAGTAGTAGGGGGGACAGGGGGTTCCAGCCCCAGCATTTT.

DNA for the CDR3: TGTGCCAGCAGCCAGGGACTGAGATACGAGCAGTACTTC. It yields the protein CASSQGLRYEQYF. The V and J genes are TRBV7-9 and TRBJ2-7; TRBD2 might be the D (6 bases). V lost 5 bases to trimming and J lost 4 bases, with 12 bases between them. This CDR3 has 13 residues. Per the germline V gene, CDR1 is SEHNR and CDR2 is FQNEAQ (reference sequence). Combining the CDR3 with reference TRBV7-9 and TRBJ2-7 gives the whole variable domain DTGVSQNPRHKITKRGQNVTFRCDPISEHNRLYWYRQTLGQGPEFLTYFQNEAQLEKSRLLSDRFSAERPKGSFSTLEIQRTEQGDSAMYLCASSQGLRYEQYFGPGTRLTVT.

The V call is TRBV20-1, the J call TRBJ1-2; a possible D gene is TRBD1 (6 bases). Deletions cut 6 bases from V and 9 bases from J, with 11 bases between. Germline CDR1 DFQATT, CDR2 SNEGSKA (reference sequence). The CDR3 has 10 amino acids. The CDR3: CSAPRGSYTF. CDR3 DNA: TGCAGTGCCCCCAGGGGTAGCTACACCTTC.

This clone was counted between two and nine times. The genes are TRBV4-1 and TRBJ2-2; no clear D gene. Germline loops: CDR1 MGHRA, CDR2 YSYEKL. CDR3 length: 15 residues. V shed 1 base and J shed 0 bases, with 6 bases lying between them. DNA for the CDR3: TGCGCCAGCAGCCAAGTCTCAGCGAACACCGGGGAGCTGTTTTTT. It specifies CASSQVSANTGELFF.

The chain's CDR3 is CASRGTVSSYEQYF. CDR3 sequence (DNA): TGTGCCAGCCGGGGGACCGTCAGCTCCTACGAGCAGTACTTC. The chain couples TRBV19 to TRBJ2-7, with D possibly being TRBD2 (6 bases). Germline loops: CDR1 LNHDA, CDR2 SQIVND (reference sequence). Trimming shortened V by 9 bases and J by 0 bases, and 15 bases separated the two germline ends. The CDR3 spans 14 residues. Looking up the rest from reference TRBV19 and TRBJ2-7 gives the full variable domain: DGGITQSPKYLFRKEGQNVTLSCEQNLNHDAMYWYRQDPGQGLRLIYYSQIVNDFQKGDIAEGYSVSREKKESFPLTVTSAQKNPTAFYLCASRGTVSSYEQYFGPGTRLTVT.

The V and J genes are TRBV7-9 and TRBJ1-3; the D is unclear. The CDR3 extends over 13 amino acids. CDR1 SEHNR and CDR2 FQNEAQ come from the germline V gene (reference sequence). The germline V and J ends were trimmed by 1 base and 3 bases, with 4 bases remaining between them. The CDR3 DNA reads TGTGCCAGCAGCTTAGTCGGTGGAAACACCATATATTTT. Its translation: CASSLVGGNTIYF.